The clone carrying this TCR beta chain was counted at least ten times. Per germline, CDR1 MNHNS and CDR2 SASEGT. Trimming took off 3 bases at V and 4 bases at J, with 13 bases between the two ends. CDR3 size: 14 residues. Template switching by 5'RACE produced TCR cDNA, adding a universal primer site and UMIs. TCRdb analysed the 5' RACE reads with MiXCR anew, one entry per CDR3 protein. The sample lists around 49,000 distinct CDR3 sequences; under 8% were seen once. The sample originates from a study of T cells after yellow fever vaccination. As for the study in general: SMART-Seq v4 Ultra Low Input handled preparation of low-cell-number fractions.

Points from the study as a whole: The secondary response showed a weaker magnitude and a faster peak, day 5 versus 15. Booster sampling recovered most clones from primary vaccination (approximately 97% CD4, approximately 88% CD8).

This clonotype was sampled from a man under 40 who received the YFV17D yellow fever vaccine. The chain uses TRBV6-1 and TRBJ2-7, with D unresolved. The sample consisted of CD8+ T cells not binding an NS4B(214-222) dextramer, sorted from PBMCs, taken 45 days after the yellow fever booster vaccination. The CDR3 reads CASSDSLGSYEQYF. CDR3 sequence (DNA): TGTGCCAGCAGTGATTCCCTAGGATCTTACGAGCAGTACTTC.